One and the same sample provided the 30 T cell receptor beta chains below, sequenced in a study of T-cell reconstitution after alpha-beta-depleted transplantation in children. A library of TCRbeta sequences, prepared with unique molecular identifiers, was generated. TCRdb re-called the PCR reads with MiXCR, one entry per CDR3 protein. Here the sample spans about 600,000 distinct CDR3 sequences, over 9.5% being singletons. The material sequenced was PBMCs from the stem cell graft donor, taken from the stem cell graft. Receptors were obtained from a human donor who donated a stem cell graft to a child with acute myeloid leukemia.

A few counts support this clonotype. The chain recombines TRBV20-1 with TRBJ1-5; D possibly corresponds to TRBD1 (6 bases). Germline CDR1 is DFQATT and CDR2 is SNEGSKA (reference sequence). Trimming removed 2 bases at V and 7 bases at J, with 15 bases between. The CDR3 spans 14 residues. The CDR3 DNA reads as TGCAGTGCTAGACTTGGGGGGGGCGAACAGCCCCAGCATTTT. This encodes CSARLGGGEQPQHF.

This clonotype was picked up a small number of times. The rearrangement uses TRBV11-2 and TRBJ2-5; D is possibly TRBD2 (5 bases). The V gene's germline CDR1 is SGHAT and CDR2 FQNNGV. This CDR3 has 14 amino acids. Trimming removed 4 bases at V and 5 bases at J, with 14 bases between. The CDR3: CASSSDPSGETQYF. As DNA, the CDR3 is TGTGCCAGCAGCTCGGACCCCTCGGGGGAGACCCAGTACTTC.

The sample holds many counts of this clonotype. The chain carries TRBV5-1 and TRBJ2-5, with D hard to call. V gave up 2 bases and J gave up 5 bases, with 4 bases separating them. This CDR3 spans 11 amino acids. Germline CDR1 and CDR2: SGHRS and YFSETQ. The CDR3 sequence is CASSFDETQYF. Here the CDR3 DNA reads TGCGCCAGCAGCTTCGACGAGACCCAGTACTTC.

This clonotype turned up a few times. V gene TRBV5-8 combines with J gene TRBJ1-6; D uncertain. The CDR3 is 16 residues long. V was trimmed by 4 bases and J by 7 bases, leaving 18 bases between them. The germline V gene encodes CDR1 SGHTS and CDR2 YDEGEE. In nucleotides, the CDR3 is TGTGCCAGCAGCCCCTCCTGGACGGAAAGGAATTCACCCCTCCACTTT. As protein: CASSPSWTERNSPLHF.

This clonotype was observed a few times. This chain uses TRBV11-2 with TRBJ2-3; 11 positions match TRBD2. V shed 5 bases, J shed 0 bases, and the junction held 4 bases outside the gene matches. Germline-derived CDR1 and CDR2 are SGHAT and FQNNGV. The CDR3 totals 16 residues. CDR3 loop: CASSHGLAGSTDTQYF. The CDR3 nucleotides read TGTGCCAGCAGCCATGGACTAGCGGGCAGCACAGATACGCAGTATTTT. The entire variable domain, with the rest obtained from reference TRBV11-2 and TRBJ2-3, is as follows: EAGVAQSPRYKIIEKRQSVAFWCNPISGHATLYWYQQILGQGPKLLIQFQNNGVVDDSQLPKDRFSAERLKGVDSTLKIQPAKLEDSAVYLCASSHGLAGSTDTQYFGPGTRLTVL.

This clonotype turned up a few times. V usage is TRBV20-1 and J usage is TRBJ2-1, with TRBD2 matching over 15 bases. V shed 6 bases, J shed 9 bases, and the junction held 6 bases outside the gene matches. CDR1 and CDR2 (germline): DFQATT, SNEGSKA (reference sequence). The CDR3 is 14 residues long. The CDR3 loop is CSAGLAGGSSEQFF. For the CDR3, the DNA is TGCAGTGCAGGACTAGCGGGGGGGTCGAGTGAGCAGTTCTTC.

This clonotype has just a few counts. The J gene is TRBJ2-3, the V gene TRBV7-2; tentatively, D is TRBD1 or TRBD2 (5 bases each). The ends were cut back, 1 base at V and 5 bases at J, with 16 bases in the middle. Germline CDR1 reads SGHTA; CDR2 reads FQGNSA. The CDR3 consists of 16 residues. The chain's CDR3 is CASSLEARTRGDTQYF. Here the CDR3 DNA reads TGTGCCAGCAGCTTAGAGGCTAGAACTAGGGGAGATACGCAGTATTTT.

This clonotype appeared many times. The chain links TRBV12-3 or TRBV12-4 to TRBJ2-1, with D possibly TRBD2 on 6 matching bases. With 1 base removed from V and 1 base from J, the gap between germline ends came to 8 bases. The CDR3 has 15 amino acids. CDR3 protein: CASSLGGLSYNEQFF. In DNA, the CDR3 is TGTGCCAGCAGTTTAGGGGGACTTTCCTACAATGAGCAGTTCTTC.

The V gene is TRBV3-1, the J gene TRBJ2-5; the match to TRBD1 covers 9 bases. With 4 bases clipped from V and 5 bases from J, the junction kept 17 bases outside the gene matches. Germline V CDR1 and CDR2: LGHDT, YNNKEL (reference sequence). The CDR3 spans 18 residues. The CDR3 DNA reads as TGTGCCAGCAGCCGCCGGGACGCCGGGACAGGGATCCCCGAGACCCAGTACTTC. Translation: CASSRRDAGTGIPETQYF.

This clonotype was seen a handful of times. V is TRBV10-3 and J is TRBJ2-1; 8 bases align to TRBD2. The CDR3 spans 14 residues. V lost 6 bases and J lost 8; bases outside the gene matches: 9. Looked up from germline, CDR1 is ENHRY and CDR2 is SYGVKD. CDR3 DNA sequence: TGTGCCATCAGCTTGGGGCTAGCGGGTGATGAGCAGTTCTTC. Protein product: CAISLGLAGDEQFF.

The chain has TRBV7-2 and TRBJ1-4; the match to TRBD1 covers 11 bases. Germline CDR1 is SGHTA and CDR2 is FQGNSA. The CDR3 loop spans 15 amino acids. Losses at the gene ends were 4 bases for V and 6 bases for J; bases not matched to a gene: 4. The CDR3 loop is CASSSQGQGDEKLFF. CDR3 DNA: TGTGCCAGCAGCTCACAGGGACAGGGGGATGAAAAACTGTTTTTT.

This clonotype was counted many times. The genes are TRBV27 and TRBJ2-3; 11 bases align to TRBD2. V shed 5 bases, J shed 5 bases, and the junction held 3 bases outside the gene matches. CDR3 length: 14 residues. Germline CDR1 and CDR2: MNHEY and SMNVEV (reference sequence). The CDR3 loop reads CASSTSGRGDTQYF. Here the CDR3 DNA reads TGTGCCAGCAGTACTAGCGGGAGAGGAGATACGCAGTATTTT.

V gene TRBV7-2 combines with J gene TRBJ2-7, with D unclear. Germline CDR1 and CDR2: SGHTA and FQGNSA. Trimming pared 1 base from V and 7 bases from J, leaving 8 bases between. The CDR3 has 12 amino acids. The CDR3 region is CASSLGPVEQYF. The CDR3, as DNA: TGTGCCAGCAGCTTAGGCCCGGTTGAGCAGTACTTC.

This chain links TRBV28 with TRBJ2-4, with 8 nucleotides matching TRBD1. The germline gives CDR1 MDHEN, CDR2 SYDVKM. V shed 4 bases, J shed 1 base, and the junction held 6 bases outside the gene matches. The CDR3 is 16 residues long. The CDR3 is CASSSPRQGAKNIQYF. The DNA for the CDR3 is TGTGCCAGCAGTTCACCGAGACAGGGGGCCAAAAACATTCAGTACTTC.

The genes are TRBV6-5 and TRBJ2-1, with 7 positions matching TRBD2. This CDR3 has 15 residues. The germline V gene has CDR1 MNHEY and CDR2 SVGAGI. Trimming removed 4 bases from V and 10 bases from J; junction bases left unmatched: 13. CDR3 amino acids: CASSWVGGNNAEQFF. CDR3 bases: TGTGCCAGCAGTTGGGTCGGGGGGAATAATGCCGAGCAGTTCTTC.

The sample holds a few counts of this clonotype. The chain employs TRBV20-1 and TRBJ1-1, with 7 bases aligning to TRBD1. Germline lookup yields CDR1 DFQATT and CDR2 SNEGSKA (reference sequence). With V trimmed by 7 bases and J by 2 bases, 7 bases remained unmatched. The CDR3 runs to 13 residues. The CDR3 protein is CSGQGLVNTEAFF. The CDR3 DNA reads TGCAGTGGACAGGGTTTGGTAAACACTGAAGCTTTCTTT.

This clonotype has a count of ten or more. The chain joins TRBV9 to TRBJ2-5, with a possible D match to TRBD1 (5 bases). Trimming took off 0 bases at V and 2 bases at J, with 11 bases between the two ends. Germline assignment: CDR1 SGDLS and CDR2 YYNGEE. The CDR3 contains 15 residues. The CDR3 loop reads CASSVGRQRQETQYF. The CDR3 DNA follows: TGTGCCAGCAGCGTAGGACGACAGAGACAAGAGACCCAGTACTTC. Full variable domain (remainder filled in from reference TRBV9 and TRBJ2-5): DSGVTQTPKHLITATGQRVTLRCSPRSGDLSVYWYQQSLDQGLQFLIQYYNGEERAKGNILERFSAQQFPDLHSELNLSSLELGDSALYFCASSVGRQRQETQYFGPGTRLLVL.

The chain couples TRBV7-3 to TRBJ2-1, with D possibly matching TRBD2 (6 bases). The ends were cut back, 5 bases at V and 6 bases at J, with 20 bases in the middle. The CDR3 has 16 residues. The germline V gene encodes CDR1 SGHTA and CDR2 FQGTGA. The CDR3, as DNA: TGTGCCAGCAGCCTTTATAGCGGTGGGGCCCGCAATGAGCAGTTCTTC. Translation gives CASSLYSGGARNEQFF.

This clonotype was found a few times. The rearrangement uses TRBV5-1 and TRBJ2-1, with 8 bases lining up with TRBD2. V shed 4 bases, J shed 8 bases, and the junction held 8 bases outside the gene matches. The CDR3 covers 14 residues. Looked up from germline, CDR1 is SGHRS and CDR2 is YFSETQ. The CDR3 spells CASSGLAGFDEQFF. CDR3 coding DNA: TGCGCCAGCAGCGGTTTAGCGGGATTTGATGAGCAGTTCTTC.

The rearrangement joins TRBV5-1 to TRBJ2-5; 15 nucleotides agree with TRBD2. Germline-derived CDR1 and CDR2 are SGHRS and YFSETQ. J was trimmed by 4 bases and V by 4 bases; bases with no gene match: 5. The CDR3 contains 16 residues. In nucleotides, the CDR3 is TGCGCCAGCAGCGCGGGACTAGCGGGAGGAATAGAGACCCAGTACTTC. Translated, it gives CASSAGLAGGIETQYF.

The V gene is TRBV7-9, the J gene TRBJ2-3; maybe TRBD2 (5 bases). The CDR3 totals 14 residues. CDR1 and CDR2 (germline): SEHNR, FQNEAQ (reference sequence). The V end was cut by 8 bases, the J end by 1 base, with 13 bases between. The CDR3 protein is CASGMTMGTDTQYF. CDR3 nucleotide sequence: TGTGCCAGCGGGATGACTATGGGCACAGATACGCAGTATTTT.

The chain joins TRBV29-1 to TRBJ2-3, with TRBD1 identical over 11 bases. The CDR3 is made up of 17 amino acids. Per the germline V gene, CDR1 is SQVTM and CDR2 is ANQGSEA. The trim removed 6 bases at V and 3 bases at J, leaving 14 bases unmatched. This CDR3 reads CSVRGTGGEWKTDTQYF. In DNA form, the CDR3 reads TGCAGCGTGAGGGGGACAGGGGGGGAGTGGAAGACAGATACGCAGTATTTT.

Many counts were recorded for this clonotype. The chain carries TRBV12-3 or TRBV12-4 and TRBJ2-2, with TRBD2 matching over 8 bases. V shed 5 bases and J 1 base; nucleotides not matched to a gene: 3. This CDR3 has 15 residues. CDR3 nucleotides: TGTGCCAGCAGTACTAGCGGCGTGAACACCGGGGAGCTGTTTTTT. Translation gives CASSTSGVNTGELFF.

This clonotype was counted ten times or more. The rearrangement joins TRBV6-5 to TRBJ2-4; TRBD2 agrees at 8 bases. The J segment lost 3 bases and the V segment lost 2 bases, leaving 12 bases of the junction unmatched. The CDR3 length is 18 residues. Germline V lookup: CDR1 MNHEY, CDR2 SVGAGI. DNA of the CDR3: TGTGCCAGCAGTTACCGGGCTAGCGGGCTGGGTGGCAAAAACATTCAGTACTTC. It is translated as CASSYRASGLGGKNIQYF.

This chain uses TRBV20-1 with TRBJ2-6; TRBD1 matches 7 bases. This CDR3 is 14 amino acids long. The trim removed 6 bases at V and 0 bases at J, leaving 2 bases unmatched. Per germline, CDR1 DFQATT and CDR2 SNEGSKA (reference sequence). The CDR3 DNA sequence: TGCAGTGCCTGGACAGGCTCTGGGGCCAACGTCCTGACTTTC. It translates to CSAWTGSGANVLTF.

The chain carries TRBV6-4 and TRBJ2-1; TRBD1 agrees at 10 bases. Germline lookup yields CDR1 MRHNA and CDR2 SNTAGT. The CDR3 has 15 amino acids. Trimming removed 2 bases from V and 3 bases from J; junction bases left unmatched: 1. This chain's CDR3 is CASSDGTGDYNEQFF. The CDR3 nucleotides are TGTGCCAGCAGTGACGGGACAGGGGACTACAATGAGCAGTTCTTC.

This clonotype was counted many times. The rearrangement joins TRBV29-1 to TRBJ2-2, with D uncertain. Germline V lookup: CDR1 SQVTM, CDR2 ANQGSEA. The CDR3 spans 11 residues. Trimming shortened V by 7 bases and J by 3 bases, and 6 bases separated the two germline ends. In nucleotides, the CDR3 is TGCAGCGCCCGTCACACCGGGGAGCTGTTTTTT. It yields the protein CSARHTGELFF.

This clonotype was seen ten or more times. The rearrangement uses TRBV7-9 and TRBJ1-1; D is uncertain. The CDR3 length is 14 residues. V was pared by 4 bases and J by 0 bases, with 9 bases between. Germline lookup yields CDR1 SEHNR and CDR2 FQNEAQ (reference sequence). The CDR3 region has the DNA TGTGCCAGCAGCTACGGACCTATGAACACTGAAGCTTTCTTT. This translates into CASSYGPMNTEAFF.

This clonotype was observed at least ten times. The CDR3 is CASSFGGASYEQYF. CDR3 bases: TGTGCCAGCAGTTTCGGCGGGGCGTCCTACGAGCAGTACTTC. The chain has TRBV12-3 or TRBV12-4 and TRBJ2-7; tentative D call: TRBD2 (6 bases). The CDR3 sequence is 14 residues long. V lost 3 bases and J lost 1, with 10 bases in between.

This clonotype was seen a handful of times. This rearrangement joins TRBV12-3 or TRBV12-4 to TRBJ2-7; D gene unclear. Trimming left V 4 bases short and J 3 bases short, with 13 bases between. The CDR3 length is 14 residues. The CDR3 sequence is CASSSRVTGYEQYF. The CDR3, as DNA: TGTGCCAGCAGTTCCCGGGTAACGGGCTACGAGCAGTACTTC.